This T cell receptor (beta chain) was recorded in a study of shared clonotypes between healthy human individuals. Notes on the study in general: Across four donors, naive CD4 shared 5% to 6%, naive CD8 more than 3%, memory CD4 approximately 2.5%, memory CD8 about 0.4%.

None of the donors, who were healthy HIV-negative adults, had recently had acute infections or vaccinations. On this clone: What it binds is not known.

Germline V CDR1 and CDR2: SGDLS, YYNGEE. The CDR3 has 16 amino acids. The ends lost 4 bases at V and 8 bases at J; junction bases unmatched: 14. Sequenced by immunoSEQ multiplex PCR; TCRdb stores in-frame clones only, minus some. Of approximately 2.4 million clones in the sample, more than 90% were seen once. Sequencing was performed on naive CD4+ T cells sorted from blood. The subset is: CD45RA+ positively selected. This TCR derives from a man between 18 and 29 years old in good health. The chain has TRBV9 and TRBJ2-1, with 8 positions matching TRBD1. CDR3: CASSLRTGTTMDEQFF. In DNA form, the CDR3 reads TGTGCCAGCAGCCTGAGGACAGGGACCACAATGGATGAGCAGTTCTTC.